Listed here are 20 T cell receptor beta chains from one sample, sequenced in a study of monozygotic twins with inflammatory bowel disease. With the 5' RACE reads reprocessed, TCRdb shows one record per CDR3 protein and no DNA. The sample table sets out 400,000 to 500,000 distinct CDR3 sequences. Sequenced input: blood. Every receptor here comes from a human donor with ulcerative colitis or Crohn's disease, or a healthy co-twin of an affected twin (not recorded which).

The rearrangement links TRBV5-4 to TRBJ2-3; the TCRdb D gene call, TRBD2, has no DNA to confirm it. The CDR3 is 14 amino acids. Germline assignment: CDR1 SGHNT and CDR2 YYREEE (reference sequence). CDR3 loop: CASTSGILTDTQYF. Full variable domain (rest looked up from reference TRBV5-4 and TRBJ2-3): ETGVTQSPTHLIKTRGQQVTLRCSSQSGHNTVSWYQQALGQGPQFIFQYYREEENGRGNFPPRFSGLQFPNYSSELNVNALELDDSALYLCASTSGILTDTQYFGPGTRLTVL.

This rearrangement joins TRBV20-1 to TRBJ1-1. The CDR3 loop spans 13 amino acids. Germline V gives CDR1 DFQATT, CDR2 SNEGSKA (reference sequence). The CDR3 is CSARDHRFAEAFF.

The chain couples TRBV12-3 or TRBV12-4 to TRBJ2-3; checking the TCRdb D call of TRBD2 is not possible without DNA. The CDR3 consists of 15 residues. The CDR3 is CASSLKRDPTDTQYF.

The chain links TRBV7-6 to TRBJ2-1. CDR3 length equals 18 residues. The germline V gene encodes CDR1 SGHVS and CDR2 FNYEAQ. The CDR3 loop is CASSLERMGKSTYNEQFF.

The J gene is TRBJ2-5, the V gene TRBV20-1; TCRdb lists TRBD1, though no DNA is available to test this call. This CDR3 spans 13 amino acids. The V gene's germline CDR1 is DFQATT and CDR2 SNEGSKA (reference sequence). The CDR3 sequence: CSAGPLRYVTQYF.

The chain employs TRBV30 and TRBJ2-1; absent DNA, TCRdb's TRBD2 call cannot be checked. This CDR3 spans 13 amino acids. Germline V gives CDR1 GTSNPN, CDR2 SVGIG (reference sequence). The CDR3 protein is CAWSVLLSGEQFF.

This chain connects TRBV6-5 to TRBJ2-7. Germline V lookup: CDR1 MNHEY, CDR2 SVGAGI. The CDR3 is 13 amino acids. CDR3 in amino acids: CASSSKGPYEQYF.

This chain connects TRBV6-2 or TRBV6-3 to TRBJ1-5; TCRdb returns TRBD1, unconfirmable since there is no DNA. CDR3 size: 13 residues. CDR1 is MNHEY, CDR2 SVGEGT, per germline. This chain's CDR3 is CASSYRGLQPQHF.

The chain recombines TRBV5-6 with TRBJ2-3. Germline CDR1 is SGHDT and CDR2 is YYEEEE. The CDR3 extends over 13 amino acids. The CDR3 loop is CASSLTPTDTQYF.

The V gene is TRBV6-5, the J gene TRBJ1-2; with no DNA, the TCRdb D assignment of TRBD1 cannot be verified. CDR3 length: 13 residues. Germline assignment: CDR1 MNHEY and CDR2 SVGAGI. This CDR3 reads CATLRPPNYGYTF.

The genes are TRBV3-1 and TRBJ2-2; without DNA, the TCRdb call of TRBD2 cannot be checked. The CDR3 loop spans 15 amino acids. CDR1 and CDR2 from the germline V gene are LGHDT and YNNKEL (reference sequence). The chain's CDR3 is CASSRTLRNTGELFF.

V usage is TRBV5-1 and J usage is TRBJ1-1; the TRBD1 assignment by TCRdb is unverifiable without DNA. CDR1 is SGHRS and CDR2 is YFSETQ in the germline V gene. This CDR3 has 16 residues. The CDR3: CASSPRTDTMNTEAFF.

The CDR3 sequence: CASSGGTGREKLFF. V usage is TRBV4-2 and J usage is TRBJ1-4; the TCRdb D gene call, TRBD1, has no DNA to confirm it. CDR1 is LGHNA and CDR2 is YNFKEQ in the germline V gene. This CDR3 is built from 14 residues.

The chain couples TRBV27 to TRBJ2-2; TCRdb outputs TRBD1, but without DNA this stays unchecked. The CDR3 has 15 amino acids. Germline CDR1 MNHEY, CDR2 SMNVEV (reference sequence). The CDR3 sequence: CASSSGTGYTGELFF.

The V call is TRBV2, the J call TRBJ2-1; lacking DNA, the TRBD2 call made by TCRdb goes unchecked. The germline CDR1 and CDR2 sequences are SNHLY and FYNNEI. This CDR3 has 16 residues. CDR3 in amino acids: CASSVRTSGIRREQFF.

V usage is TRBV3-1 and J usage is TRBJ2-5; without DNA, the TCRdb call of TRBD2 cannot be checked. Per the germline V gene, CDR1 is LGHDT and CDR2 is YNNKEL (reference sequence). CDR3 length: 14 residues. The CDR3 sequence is CASSHGGPGETQYF.

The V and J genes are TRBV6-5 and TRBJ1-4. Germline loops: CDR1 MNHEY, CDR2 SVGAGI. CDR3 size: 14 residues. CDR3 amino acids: CASSYDGPNEKLFF.

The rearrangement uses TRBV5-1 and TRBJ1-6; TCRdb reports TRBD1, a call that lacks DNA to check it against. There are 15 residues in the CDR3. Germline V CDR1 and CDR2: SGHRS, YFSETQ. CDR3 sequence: CASSLNPGNTSPLHF.

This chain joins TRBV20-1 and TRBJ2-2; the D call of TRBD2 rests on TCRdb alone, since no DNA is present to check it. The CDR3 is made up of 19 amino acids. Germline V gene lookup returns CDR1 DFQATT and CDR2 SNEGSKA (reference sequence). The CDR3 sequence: CSARDRRTSGPLNTGELFF.

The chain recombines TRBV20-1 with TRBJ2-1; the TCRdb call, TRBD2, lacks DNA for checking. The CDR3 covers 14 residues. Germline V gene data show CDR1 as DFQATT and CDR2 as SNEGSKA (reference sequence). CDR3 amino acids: CSARLAGGLNEQFF.